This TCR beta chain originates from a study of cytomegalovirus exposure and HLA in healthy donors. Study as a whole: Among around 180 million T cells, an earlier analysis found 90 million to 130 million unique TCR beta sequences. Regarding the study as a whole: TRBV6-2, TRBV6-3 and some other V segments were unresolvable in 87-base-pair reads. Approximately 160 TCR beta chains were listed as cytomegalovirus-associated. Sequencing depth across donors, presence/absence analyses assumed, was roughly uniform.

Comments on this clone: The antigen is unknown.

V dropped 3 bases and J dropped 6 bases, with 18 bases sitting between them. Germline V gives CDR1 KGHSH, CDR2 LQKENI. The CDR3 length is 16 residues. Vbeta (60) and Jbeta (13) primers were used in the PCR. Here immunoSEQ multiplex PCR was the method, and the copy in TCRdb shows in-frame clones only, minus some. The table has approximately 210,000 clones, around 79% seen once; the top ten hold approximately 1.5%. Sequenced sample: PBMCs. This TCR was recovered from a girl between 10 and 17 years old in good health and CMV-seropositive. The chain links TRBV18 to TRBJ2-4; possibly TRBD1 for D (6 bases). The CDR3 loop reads CASSPATSGAGNIQYF. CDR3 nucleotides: TGTGCCAGCTCACCCGCTACGTCAGGGGCCGGAAACATTCAGTACTTC. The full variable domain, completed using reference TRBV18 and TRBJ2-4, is NAGVMQNPRHLVRRRGQEARLRCSPMKGHSHVYWYRQLPEEGLKFMVYLQKENIIDESGMPKERFSAEFPKEGPSILRIQQVVRGDSAAYFCASSPATSGAGNIQYFGAGTRLSVL.